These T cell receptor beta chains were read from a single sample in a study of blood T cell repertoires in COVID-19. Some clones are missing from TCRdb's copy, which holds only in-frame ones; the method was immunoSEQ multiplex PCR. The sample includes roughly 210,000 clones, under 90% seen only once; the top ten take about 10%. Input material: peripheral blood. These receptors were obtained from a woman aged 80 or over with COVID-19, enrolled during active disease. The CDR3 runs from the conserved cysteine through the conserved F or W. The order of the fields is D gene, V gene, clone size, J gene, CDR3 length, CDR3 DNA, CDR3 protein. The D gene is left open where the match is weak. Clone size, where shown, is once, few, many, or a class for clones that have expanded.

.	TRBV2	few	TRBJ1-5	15	TGTGCCAGCACGGGTCCTAAGCAAGGCAATCAGCCCCAGCATTTT	CASTGPKQGNQPQHF
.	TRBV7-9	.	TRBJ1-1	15	TGTGCCAGCAGCCTAGCTTTGGGCAGGGGAGAGGGAGCTTTCTTT	CASSLALGRGEGAFF
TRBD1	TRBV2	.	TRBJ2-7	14	TGTGCCAGCAGTGGACAGGGCGATACCTACGAGCAGTACTTC	CASSGQGDTYEQYF
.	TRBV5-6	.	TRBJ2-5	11	TGTGCCAGCAGCTTGGCGGAGACCCAGTACTTC	CASSLAETQYF
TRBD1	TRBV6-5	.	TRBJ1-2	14	TGTGCCAGCAGTCGACAGGGAAGAAGCTATGGCTACACCTTC	CASSRQGRSYGYTF
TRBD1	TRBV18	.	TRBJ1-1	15	TGTGCCAGCTTCCGGGACAGGGGGCAGGGCACTGAAGCTTTCTTT	CASFRDRGQGTEAFF
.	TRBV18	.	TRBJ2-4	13	TGTGCCAGCTCACTTGGACAGAAAAACATTCAGTACTTC	CASSLGQKNIQYF
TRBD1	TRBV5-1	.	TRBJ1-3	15	TGCGCCAGCAGCTTGGACAGGGGGCCTGGAAACACCATATATTTT	CASSLDRGPGNTIYF
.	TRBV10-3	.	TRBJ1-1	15	TGTGCCATCAGTGAGAGGGGCGGCGAGAACACTGAAGCTTTCTTT	CAISERGGENTEAFF
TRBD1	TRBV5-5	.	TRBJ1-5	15	TGTGCCAGCAACCCAACAGGGGGCCTAGGTCAGCCCCAGCATTTT	CASNPTGGLGQPQHF
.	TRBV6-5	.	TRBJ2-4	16	TGTGCCAGCAGTTACTCGAATACCGGTCCCAAAAACATTCAGTACTTC	CASSYSNTGPKNIQYF
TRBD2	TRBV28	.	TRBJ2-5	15	TGTGCCAGCAGTTCGCCCACCGGGGGGGGTGAGACCCAGTACTTC	CASSSPTGGGETQYF
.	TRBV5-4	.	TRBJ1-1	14	TGTGCCAGCAGCAGGGAAGGGGTTTCAACTGAAGCTTTCTTT	CASSREGVSTEAFF
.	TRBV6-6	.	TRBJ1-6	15	TGTGCCAGCAGTAAAGGGGCGGGAAGGAATTCACCCCTCCACTTT	CASSKGAGRNSPLHF
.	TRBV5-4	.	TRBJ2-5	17	TGTGCCAGCAGCGCCCCCGGGTCGGGGCCGGAGGGAGAGACCCAGTACTTC	CASSAPGSGPEGETQYF
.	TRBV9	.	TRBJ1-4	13	TGTGCCAGCAGCACGACCCTGGAGGGAAAACTGTTTTTT	CASSTTLEGKLFF
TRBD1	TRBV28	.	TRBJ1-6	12	TGTGCCAGCAGCCAGGGGGACGGGCCCCTCCACTTT	CASSQGDGPLHF
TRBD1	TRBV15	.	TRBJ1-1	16	TGTGCCACCAGCAGAGTGGGGGACAGCTTGAACACTGAAGCTTTCTTT	CATSRVGDSLNTEAFF
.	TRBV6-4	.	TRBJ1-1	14	TGTGCCAGCAGTCAACAGGGCCAGGGCACTGAAGCTTTCTTT	CASSQQGQGTEAFF
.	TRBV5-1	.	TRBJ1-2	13	TGCGCCAGCAGCCCTGCGGCCGGCTATGGCTACACCTTC	CASSPAAGYGYTF
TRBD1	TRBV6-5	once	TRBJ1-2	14	TGTGCCAGCAGTTACTCCAGGGGGCCCTATGGCTACACCTTC	CASSYSRGPYGYTF
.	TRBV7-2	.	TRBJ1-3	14	TGTGCCAGCAGACAATCCCCCAGGGGAAACACCATATATTTT	CASRQSPRGNTIYF
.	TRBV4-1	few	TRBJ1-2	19	TGCGCCAGCAGCCAAGCCCCCGCAGGGGTCGATGGGGTAGCTTATGGCTACACCTTC	CASSQAPAGVDGVAYGYTF
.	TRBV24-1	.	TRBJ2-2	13	TGTGCCACCAGATACAGGGTTGGCGGGGAGCTGTTTTTT	CATRYRVGGELFF
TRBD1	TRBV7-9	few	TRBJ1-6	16	TGTGCCAGCAGCTTAGCGCGGACGACAGGGAATTCACCCCTCCACTTT	CASSLARTTGNSPLHF
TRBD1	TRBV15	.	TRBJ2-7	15	TGTGCCACCAGCAGACCGACAGGGCAGGCTTACGAGCAGTACTTC	CATSRPTGQAYEQYF
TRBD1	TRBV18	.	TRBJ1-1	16	TGTGCCAGCTCTCCCACGCAGGGGGCCGGGAACACTGAAGCTTTCTTT	CASSPTQGAGNTEAFF
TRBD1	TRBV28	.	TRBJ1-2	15	TGTGCCAGCAGTTCCATAAGACAGGGGAACTATGGCTACACCTTC	CASSSIRQGNYGYTF
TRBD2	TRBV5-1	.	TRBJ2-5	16	TGCGCCAGCAGCTTGGGACTAGCGGGGGCAATGGAGACCCAGTACTTC	CASSLGLAGAMETQYF
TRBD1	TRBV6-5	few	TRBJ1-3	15	TGTGCCAGCAACAAGGGACAGTACTCTGGAAACACCATATATTTT	CASNKGQYSGNTIYF
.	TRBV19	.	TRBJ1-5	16	TGTGCCAGTAGTGCCCTCGGGACAAGAAGCAATCAGCCCCAGCATTTT	CASSALGTRSNQPQHF
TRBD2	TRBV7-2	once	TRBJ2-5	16	TGTGCCAGCAGCTTAAGTAGCGGGGGGTTCGGAGAGACCCAGTACTTC	CASSLSSGGFGETQYF
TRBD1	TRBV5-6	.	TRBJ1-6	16	TGTGCCAGCAGCTTTTGGCAGGGACAGGGTGGTTCACCCCTCCACTTT	CASSFWQGQGGSPLHF
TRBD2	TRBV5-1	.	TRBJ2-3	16	TGCGCCAGCAGCTTTTCTACTAGCGGGGGAACAGATACGCAGTATTTT	CASSFSTSGGTDTQYF
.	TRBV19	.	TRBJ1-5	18	TGTGCCAGTAGTACCCCTACGGGTTTTGCGGGAGAAGAACAGCCCCAGCATTTT	CASSTPTGFAGEEQPQHF
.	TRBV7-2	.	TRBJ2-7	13	TGTGCCAGCAGCTTTCAACCACAGAACGAGCAGTACTTC	CASSFQPQNEQYF
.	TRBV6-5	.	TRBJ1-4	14	TGTGCCAGCAGTTCCCAGGGGCGAAGGGAAAAACTGTTTTTT	CASSSQGRREKLFF
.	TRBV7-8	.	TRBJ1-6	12	TGTGCCAGCAGCCCATCTCAGAGGTCCCTCCACTTT	CASSPSQRSLHF
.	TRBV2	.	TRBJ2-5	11	TGTGCCAGCGAAGCGGGAGAGACCCAGTACTTC	CASEAGETQYF
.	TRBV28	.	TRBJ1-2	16	TGTGCCAGCAGTGTTACTGGATTCCAGGGTAACTATGGCTACACCTTC	CASSVTGFQGNYGYTF
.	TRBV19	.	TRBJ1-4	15	TGTGCCAGTAGTAATACTGGGCCCCAGGGGGAAAAACTGTTTTTT	CASSNTGPQGEKLFF
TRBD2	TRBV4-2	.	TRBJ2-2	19	TGTGCCAGCAGCCGAGGGACTAGCGGGGGGGCGTTCGACACCGGGGAGCTGTTTTTT	CASSRGTSGGAFDTGELFF
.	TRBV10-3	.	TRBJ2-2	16	TGTGCCATCAGTGAAGACAGAGGCGCGAACACCGGGGAGCTGTTTTTT	CAISEDRGANTGELFF
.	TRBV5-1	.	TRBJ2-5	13	TGCGCCAGCAGGCGGACAGACCAAGAGACCCAGTACTTC	CASRRTDQETQYF
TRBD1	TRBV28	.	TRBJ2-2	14	TGTGCCAGCAGAACCGGACAGGGCACCGGGGAGCTGTTTTTT	CASRTGQGTGELFF
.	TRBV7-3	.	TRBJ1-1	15	TGTGCCAGTAAGCTTAATAGGGGAGGAAACACTGAAGCTTTCTTT	CASKLNRGGNTEAFF
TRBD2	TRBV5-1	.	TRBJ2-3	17	TGCGCCAGCAGCTTGGCCCCTAGCGGGGGAGGCACAGATACGCAGTATTTT	CASSLAPSGGGTDTQYF
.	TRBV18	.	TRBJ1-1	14	TGTGCCAGCTCAGAACAGGGTGGTATTCCTGAAGCTTTCTTT	CASSEQGGIPEAFF
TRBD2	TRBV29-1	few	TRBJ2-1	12	TGCAGCGTTGAAAAGGAAGCGGGGGGCTGGTTCTTC	CSVEKEAGGWFF
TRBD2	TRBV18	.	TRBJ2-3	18	TGTGCCAGCTCACCAGGGGCGGCTAGCGGGGTAACCACAGATACGCAGTATTTT	CASSPGAASGVTTDTQYF
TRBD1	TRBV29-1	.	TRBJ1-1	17	TGCAGCGTTGAAGTACCGACAGGGGGTCTTATGAACACTGAAGCTTTCTTT	CSVEVPTGGLMNTEAFF
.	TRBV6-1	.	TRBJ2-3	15	TGTGCCAGCAGTGACCAGGGTATGAGAACAGATACGCAGTATTTT	CASSDQGMRTDTQYF
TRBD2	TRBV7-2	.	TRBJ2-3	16	TGTGCCAGCAGCCCTACTAGCGGGGGGATGGCAGATACGCAGTATTTT	CASSPTSGGMADTQYF
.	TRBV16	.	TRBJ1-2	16	TGTGCCAGCAGCCAATCACGCGACACGGCTAACTATGGCTACACCTTC	CASSQSRDTANYGYTF
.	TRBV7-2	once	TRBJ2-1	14	TGTGCCAGCAGCTTAGCGGGGGGAGTTATTGAGCAGTTCTTC	CASSLAGGVIEQFF
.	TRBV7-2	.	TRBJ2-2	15	TGTGCCAGCAGCTTACGGGGGACTAACACCGGGGAGCTGTTTTTT	CASSLRGTNTGELFF
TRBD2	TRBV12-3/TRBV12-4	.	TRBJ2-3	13	TGTGCCAGCACTATGACTAGCTCAGATACGCAGTATTTT	CASTMTSSDTQYF
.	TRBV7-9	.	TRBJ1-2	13	TGTGCCAGCAGCTTAGATTCGGTCTATGGCTACACCTTC	CASSLDSVYGYTF
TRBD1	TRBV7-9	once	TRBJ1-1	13	TGTGCCAGCAGCGTAGGACAGGGCTGGGGAGCTTTCTTT	CASSVGQGWGAFF